These 20 T cell receptor beta chains were sequenced from one sample in a study of T-cell memory formation after mild COVID-19. TCRdb passed the 5' RACE reads through MiXCR, listing each CDR3 protein once. The data show 350,000 to 550,000 distinct CDR3 sequences, over 15% seen once. Sequences were obtained from PBMCs or a T cell subset sorted from them (not recorded which). These receptors were collected from a man aged 18 to 30 who had mild COVID-19 (a few samples of this study predate the infection). Cell type and time point are not known.

This clonotype was detected only a few times. This chain connects TRBV2 to TRBJ1-2; 8 bases are shared with TRBD1. The CDR3 consists of 13 residues. Germline lookup yields CDR1 SNHLY and CDR2 FYNNEI. The trim removed 9 bases at V and 0 bases at J, leaving 3 bases unmatched. CDR3 DNA: TGTGCCAGACAGGGGGTTACTAACTATGGCTACACCTTC. It yields the protein CARQGVTNYGYTF.

This clonotype appeared a few times. The V call is TRBV6-6, the J call TRBJ1-1; D not resolved. The CDR3 length is 13 residues. The germline V gene encodes CDR1 MNHNY and CDR2 SVGAGI (reference sequence). Trimming took 6 bases from V and 8 from J, leaving 16 bases between them. In nucleotides, the CDR3 is TGTGCCAGCAGCAACGCCGGACGGGGAGAAGCTTTCTTT. Amino acids: CASSNAGRGEAFF.

The chain links TRBV18 to TRBJ2-3, with D perhaps TRBD2 (6 bases). The CDR3 has 13 residues. The germline V gene encodes CDR1 KGHSH and CDR2 LQKENI. Deletions cut 5 bases from V and 8 bases from J, with 14 bases between. The CDR3 region has the DNA TGTGCCAGCTCAGCCCCCCACGGGGGTACGCAGTATTTT. This codes for CASSAPHGGTQYF.

The rearrangement links TRBV6-5 to TRBJ1-2, with D hard to call. Germline V CDR1 and CDR2: MNHEY, SVGAGI. The CDR3 length is 14 residues. V gave up 4 bases and J gave up 1 base, with 10 bases separating them. CDR3 coding DNA: TGTGCCAGCAGTTCGACAATTTTTAACTATGGCTACACCTTC. It encodes CASSSTIFNYGYTF.

This clonotype has just a few counts. V is TRBV25-1 and J is TRBJ1-4, with a weak D call TRBD1 (5 bases). The CDR3 length is 19 residues. Trimming pared 2 bases from V and 3 bases from J, leaving 22 bases between. Germline assignment: CDR1 MGHDK and CDR2 SYGVNS. The chain's CDR3 is CASSETPSGPNEPNEKLFF. For the CDR3, the DNA is TGTGCCAGCAGTGAAACCCCCTCGGGGCCAAACGAGCCTAATGAAAAACTGTTTTTT.

V usage is TRBV29-1 and J usage is TRBJ2-3; 13 bases line up with TRBD2. The CDR3 spans 15 residues. From germline, CDR1 is SQVTM and CDR2 ANQGSEA. Trimming removed 4 bases from V and 8 bases from J; junction bases left unmatched: 9. This chain's CDR3 is CSVGIGTSGAVTQYF. The CDR3 nucleotides read TGCAGCGTTGGGATCGGGACTAGCGGGGCTGTTACGCAGTATTTT.

The chain joins TRBV29-1 to TRBJ2-7; the match to TRBD1 covers 8 bases. This CDR3 comprises 12 residues. Losses at the gene ends were 6 bases for V and 3 bases for J; bases not matched to a gene: 4. Germline lookup yields CDR1 SQVTM and CDR2 ANQGSEA. The DNA for the CDR3 is TGCAGCGTGGGACAGGTCCTCTACGAGCAGTACTTC. Amino acids: CSVGQVLYEQYF.

This clonotype was seen a handful of times. The chain uses TRBV7-8 and TRBJ2-4; D might be TRBD2 (7 bases). V was shortened by 5 bases and J by 3 bases, with 14 bases between the two germline ends. The CDR3 has 15 residues. In germline, CDR1 is SGHVS, CDR2 FQNEAQ. As DNA, the CDR3 is TGTGCCAGCAGCCCTTGGGGGGGCAGCAAAAACATTCAGTACTTC. It translates to CASSPWGGSKNIQYF.

The rearrangement joins TRBV6-2 or TRBV6-3 to TRBJ2-7; perhaps TRBD2 as D (5 bases). Germline lookup yields CDR1 MNHEY and CDR2 SVGEGT. This CDR3 has 13 amino acids. V lost 7 bases and J lost 5, with 15 bases in between. DNA of the CDR3: TGTGCCAGCACCCCGCAAGGGAGAAACGAGCAGTACTTC. Encoded protein: CASTPQGRNEQYF.

This clonotype was detected only a few times. The rearrangement links TRBV7-2 to TRBJ1-1; TRBD1 might be the D (5 bases). Trimming pared 3 bases from V and 11 bases from J, leaving 10 bases between. Germline CDR1 and CDR2: SGHTA and FQGNSA. This CDR3 has 11 amino acids. DNA for the CDR3: TGTGCCAGCAGCTTGACAGCCCGGGCTTTCTTT. It specifies CASSLTARAFF.

V gene TRBV29-1 combines with J gene TRBJ2-1; 14 nucleotides match TRBD2. After removal of 1 base from V and 8 bases from J, the junction contained 7 bases not matched to a gene. The CDR3 is 16 residues long. Germline CDR1 SQVTM, CDR2 ANQGSEA. This chain's CDR3 is CSVEGLAGGPRDEQFF. CDR3 sequence (DNA): TGCAGCGTTGAAGGACTAGCGGGGGGGCCTAGAGATGAGCAGTTCTTC.

This clonotype appeared a few times. V is TRBV12-3 or TRBV12-4 and J is TRBJ2-3, with D possibly matching TRBD1 (5 bases). V was clipped by 3 bases and J by 2 bases, with 12 bases between them. This CDR3 has 15 residues. The CDR3 coding sequence is TGTGCCAGCAGTTTTATGGGGCTAAACACAGATACGCAGTATTTT. It translates to CASSFMGLNTDTQYF.

This clonotype was seen a few times. V is TRBV6-2 or TRBV6-3 and J is TRBJ2-7; TRBD2 agrees at 7 bases. Germline CDR1 and CDR2: MNHEY and SVGEGT. V was clipped by 7 bases and J by 0 bases; unmatched bases: 9. The CDR3 is 15 residues long. This CDR3 reads CASTPSGMFSYEQYF. DNA of the CDR3: TGTGCCAGCACCCCGAGCGGGATGTTCTCCTACGAGCAGTACTTC.

In this sample, this clonotype turned up a few times. The chain couples TRBV7-2 to TRBJ2-7, with 8 bases identical to TRBD1. The CDR3 extends over 14 amino acids. CDR1 and CDR2 (germline): SGHTA, FQGNSA. J was trimmed by 6 bases and V by 5 bases; bases with no gene match: 9. CDR3 DNA sequence: TGTGCCAGCAGCCCTGGACAGGGCCAAGGCGAGCAGTACGTC. It encodes CASSPGQGQGEQYV.

The rearrangement uses TRBV20-1 and TRBJ2-5; D is unclear. CDR3 length: 14 residues. Germline V gives CDR1 DFQATT, CDR2 SNEGSKA (reference sequence). V lost 6 bases and J 2 bases, leaving 16 bases between the germline ends. CDR3 sequence: CSAAFGTVQETQYF. For the CDR3, the DNA is TGCAGTGCCGCATTTGGAACCGTTCAAGAGACCCAGTACTTC.

The rearrangement joins TRBV10-3 to TRBJ2-7; a possible D gene is TRBD2 (6 bases). V was cut by 10 bases and J by 0 bases, with 16 bases left in between. This CDR3 spans 14 amino acids. Germline V gene sequence: CDR1 ENHRY, CDR2 SYGVKD. The CDR3 here is CATQAAGSSYEQYV. The CDR3 DNA sequence: TGTGCCACCCAGGCGGCCGGGAGCTCCTACGAGCAGTACGTC.

This chain uses TRBV20-1 with TRBJ1-5; possibly TRBD1 for D (5 bases). CDR3 length: 13 residues. CDR1 and CDR2 from the germline V gene are DFQATT and SNEGSKA (reference sequence). V gave up 6 bases and J gave up 1 base, with 10 bases separating them. The CDR3 here is CSANYRSNQPQHF. The CDR3 bases are TGCAGTGCAAATTACAGGAGCAATCAGCCCCAGCATTTT.

There are many counts of this clonotype. DNA for the CDR3: TGTGCCAGCAGTGGGCAGAGCTCTGGAAACACCATATATTTT. This sequence encodes CASSGQSSGNTIYF. V and J are TRBV7-2 and TRBJ1-3; D is unclear. V lost 6 bases to trimming and J lost 0 bases, with 9 bases between them. Germline V lookup: CDR1 SGHTA, CDR2 FQGNSA. This CDR3 is 14 amino acids long.

The sample holds a few counts of this clonotype. The chain recombines TRBV20-1 with TRBJ1-1; possible D gene TRBD1, 5 bases. This CDR3 has 11 residues. Germline CDR1 reads DFQATT; CDR2 reads SNEGSKA (reference sequence). V gave up 5 bases and J gave up 9 bases, with 13 bases separating them. The CDR3 spells CSAGAGRKAFF. In DNA form, the CDR3 reads TGCAGTGCTGGGGCCGGTAGGAAAGCTTTCTTT.

The chain couples TRBV5-4 to TRBJ2-2; 7 nucleotides agree with TRBD1. Germline values: CDR1 SGHNT, CDR2 YYREEE (reference sequence). V shed 4 bases, J shed 4 bases, and the junction held 10 bases outside the gene matches. The CDR3 runs to 16 residues. The CDR3 DNA is TGTGCCAGCAGCCCGGCAGGGGGTAAAAGCACCGGGGAGCTGTTTTTT. Residues: CASSPAGGKSTGELFF. Full variable domain (remainder filled in from reference TRBV5-4 and TRBJ2-2): ETGVTQSPTHLIKTRGQQVTLRCSSQSGHNTVSWYQQALGQGPQFIFQYYREEENGRGNFPPRFSGLQFPNYSSELNVNALELDDSALYLCASSPAGGKSTGELFFGEGSRLTVL.